This T cell receptor (beta chain) was captured in a study of shared clonotypes between healthy human individuals. V lost 3 bases and J lost 3; bases outside the gene matches: 6. The CDR3 is made up of 17 amino acids. Germline values: CDR1 SGHTA, CDR2 FQGNSA. Naive CD8 populations comprised CD45RO-negative cells positively selected for CCR7, excluding terminally differentiated effector memory CD45RA+ cells. Here immunoSEQ multiplex PCR was the method, and the copy in TCRdb shows in-frame clones only, minus some. The sample shows 550,000 to 750,000 clones, about 95% of them seen only once. The receptor was derived from a woman aged 25 to 39 in good health. The sequenced sample was naive CD8+ T cells sorted from blood. This rearrangement joins TRBV7-2 to TRBJ2-2; 11 bases align to TRBD2. CDR3 nucleotides: TGTGCCAGCAGCTTGTTCGGGACTAGCGGATACACCGGGGAGCTGTTTTTT. Encoded protein: CASSLFGTSGYTGELFF.